Listed here is a single T cell receptor (beta chain). As yet, its antigen is unknown. Other DNA sequences within the sample encode an identical CDR3. Using immunoSEQ multiplex PCR, the repertoire was profiled, and TCRdb retains in-frame clones only, with some absent. The sample has a few million clones; approximately 94% are singletons. This CDR3 spans 11 amino acids. Looked up from germline, CDR1 is SEHNR and CDR2 is FQNEAQ (reference sequence). With 5 bases removed from V and 2 bases from J, the gap between germline ends came to 3 bases. The data were obtained in a study of shared clonotypes between healthy human individuals. Study conclusions and caveats: Clonotypes not shared had lower generation probabilities than those common to all four donors. Despite large depth, sorted-subset datasets appeared incompletely sequenced. Across a handful of donors, naive CD4 shared 5% to 5.5%, naive CD8 over 3%, memory CD4 roughly 2.2%, memory CD8 more than 0.35%.

The sample consisted of naive CD4+ T cells sorted from blood. Subset in this sample: CD45RA+ positively selected. The receptor was derived from a man aged 18 to 30 in good health. The genes are TRBV7-9 and TRBJ1-2; D not resolved. The CDR3 is CASSLNYGYTF. DNA for the CDR3: TGTGCCAGCAGCCTAAACTATGGCTACACCTTC.